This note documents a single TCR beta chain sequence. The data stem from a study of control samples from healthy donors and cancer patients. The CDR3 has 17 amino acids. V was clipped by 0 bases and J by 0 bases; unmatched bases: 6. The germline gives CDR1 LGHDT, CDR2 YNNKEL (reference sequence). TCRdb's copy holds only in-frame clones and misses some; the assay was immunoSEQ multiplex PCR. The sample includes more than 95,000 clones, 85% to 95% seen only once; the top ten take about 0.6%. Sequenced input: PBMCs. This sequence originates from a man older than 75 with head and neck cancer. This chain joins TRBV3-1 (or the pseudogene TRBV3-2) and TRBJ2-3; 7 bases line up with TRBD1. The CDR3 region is CASSQDVVRGSTDTQYF. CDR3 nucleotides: TGTGCCAGCAGCCAAGACGTCGTCAGGGGGAGCACAGATACGCAGTATTTT.